This TCR beta chain came from a study of CD8+CD57+ T cells in acquired aplastic anemia. Study in general: Sorted CD4+ plus CD8+ cells gave DNA averaging about 3.2 ug.

In regard to this clonotype: Its target is unknown.

According to the study, genomic DNA was the template for TCR beta VDJ and CDR3 profiling. TCRdb re-analysed the reads in MiXCR, keeping a single row per CDR3 protein. Seen here are about 160,000 distinct CDR3 sequences, around 48% observed once, and the top ten hold approximately 2.9%. In patients chosen for sequencing, flow cytometry had shown CD8+CD57+ cell expansion. Every patient was diagnosed with severe acquired aplastic anemia. General study findings and limits: The CD8+ Simpson's diversity of patients and controls was not significantly different. Almost 30 sequences, all CD8+ CDR3, were shared between patients and controls.

The CDR3 is 14 amino acids. The V gene's germline CDR1 is DFQATT and CDR2 SNEGSKA (reference sequence). V trimming: 4 bases; J trimming: 2 bases; junction bases outside the gene matches: 5. Material for sequencing was sorted CD4+, CD8+, or CD8+CD57+ T cells (not recorded which) from PBMCs. The receptor was isolated from a human donor with aplastic anemia. The rearrangement uses TRBV20-1 and TRBJ2-3, with TRBD2 matching over 8 bases. The CDR3 is CSANKAGDTDTQYF. For the CDR3, the DNA is TGCAGTGCTAACAAAGCGGGAGACACAGATACGCAGTATTTT.